This T cell receptor (beta chain) was captured in a study of T cell responses to AZD1222 COVID-19 vaccine. Points from the study as a whole: Without day 14 samples, only post-peak T cell repertoires were studied.

In the case of this clone: Its antigen is unidentified.

TCRdb's table, derived via immunoSEQ multiplex PCR, lists solely in-frame clones and lacks some. The sample yields 150,000 or so clones, 90% seen once. The V gene lost 4 bases and the J gene lost 1 base, with 4 bases spanning the gap. This CDR3 comprises 13 residues. Germline CDR1 reads MGHRA; CDR2 reads YSYEKL. The receptor's source is an adult who received the AZD1222 COVID-19 vaccine. The sequenced sample was peripheral blood, obtained 28 days after the second AZD1222 dose. The V call is TRBV4-1, the J call TRBJ1-4; D gene ambiguous. The CDR3 sequence: CASSLGTNEKLFF. CDR3 DNA: TGCGCCAGCAGCCTAGGAACTAATGAAAAACTGTTTTTT.